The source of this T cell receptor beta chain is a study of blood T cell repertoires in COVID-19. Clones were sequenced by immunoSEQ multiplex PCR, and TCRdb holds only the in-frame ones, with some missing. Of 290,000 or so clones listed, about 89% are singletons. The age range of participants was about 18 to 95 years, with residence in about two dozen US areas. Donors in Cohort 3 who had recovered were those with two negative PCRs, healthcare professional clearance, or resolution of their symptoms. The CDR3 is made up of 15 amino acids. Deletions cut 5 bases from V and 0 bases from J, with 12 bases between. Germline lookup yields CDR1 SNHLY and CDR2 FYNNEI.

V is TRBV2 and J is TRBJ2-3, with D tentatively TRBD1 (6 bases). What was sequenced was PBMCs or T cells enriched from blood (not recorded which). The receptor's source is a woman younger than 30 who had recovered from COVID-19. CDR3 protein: CASSFRGPSTDTQYF. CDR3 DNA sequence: TGTGCCAGCAGTTTCAGGGGCCCTAGCACAGATACGCAGTATTTT.